This TCR beta chain was documented in a study of PD-1 blockade in classical Hodgkin lymphoma. Study details: Treatment was intravenous nivolumab, 3 mg/kg every 2 weeks, until progression. General study points: For complete responders, baseline diversity was comparable to that of newly diagnosed patients. As was reported, newly diagnosed patients showed lower baseline TCR diversity than healthy donors did. CD4+ TCR diversity rose significantly by C4D1, and CD8+ TCR diversity did not.

CDR1 is SGDLS and CDR2 is YYNGEE in the germline V gene. Trimming pared 4 bases from V and 0 bases from J, leaving 10 bases between. The CDR3 covers 14 residues. About this clone: Its antigen remains unidentified.

The patients all showed relapse after autologous stem cell transplantation, while their brentuximab vedotin exposure varied. Measured with immunoSEQ multiplex PCR; TCRdb has only the in-frame clones, and not every one. The top ten hold roughly 6.4% of the sample, which has under 20,000 clones, about 81% seen once. The source material was peripheral blood mononuclear cells (PBMCs), sampled at baseline. The chain recombines TRBV9 with TRBJ1-2; D remains ambiguous. This receptor was obtained from a human donor with classical Hodgkin lymphoma. CDR3 residues: CASSRSGTNYGYTF. In nucleotides, the CDR3 is TGTGCCAGCAGCCGCTCAGGAACTAACTATGGCTACACCTTC.